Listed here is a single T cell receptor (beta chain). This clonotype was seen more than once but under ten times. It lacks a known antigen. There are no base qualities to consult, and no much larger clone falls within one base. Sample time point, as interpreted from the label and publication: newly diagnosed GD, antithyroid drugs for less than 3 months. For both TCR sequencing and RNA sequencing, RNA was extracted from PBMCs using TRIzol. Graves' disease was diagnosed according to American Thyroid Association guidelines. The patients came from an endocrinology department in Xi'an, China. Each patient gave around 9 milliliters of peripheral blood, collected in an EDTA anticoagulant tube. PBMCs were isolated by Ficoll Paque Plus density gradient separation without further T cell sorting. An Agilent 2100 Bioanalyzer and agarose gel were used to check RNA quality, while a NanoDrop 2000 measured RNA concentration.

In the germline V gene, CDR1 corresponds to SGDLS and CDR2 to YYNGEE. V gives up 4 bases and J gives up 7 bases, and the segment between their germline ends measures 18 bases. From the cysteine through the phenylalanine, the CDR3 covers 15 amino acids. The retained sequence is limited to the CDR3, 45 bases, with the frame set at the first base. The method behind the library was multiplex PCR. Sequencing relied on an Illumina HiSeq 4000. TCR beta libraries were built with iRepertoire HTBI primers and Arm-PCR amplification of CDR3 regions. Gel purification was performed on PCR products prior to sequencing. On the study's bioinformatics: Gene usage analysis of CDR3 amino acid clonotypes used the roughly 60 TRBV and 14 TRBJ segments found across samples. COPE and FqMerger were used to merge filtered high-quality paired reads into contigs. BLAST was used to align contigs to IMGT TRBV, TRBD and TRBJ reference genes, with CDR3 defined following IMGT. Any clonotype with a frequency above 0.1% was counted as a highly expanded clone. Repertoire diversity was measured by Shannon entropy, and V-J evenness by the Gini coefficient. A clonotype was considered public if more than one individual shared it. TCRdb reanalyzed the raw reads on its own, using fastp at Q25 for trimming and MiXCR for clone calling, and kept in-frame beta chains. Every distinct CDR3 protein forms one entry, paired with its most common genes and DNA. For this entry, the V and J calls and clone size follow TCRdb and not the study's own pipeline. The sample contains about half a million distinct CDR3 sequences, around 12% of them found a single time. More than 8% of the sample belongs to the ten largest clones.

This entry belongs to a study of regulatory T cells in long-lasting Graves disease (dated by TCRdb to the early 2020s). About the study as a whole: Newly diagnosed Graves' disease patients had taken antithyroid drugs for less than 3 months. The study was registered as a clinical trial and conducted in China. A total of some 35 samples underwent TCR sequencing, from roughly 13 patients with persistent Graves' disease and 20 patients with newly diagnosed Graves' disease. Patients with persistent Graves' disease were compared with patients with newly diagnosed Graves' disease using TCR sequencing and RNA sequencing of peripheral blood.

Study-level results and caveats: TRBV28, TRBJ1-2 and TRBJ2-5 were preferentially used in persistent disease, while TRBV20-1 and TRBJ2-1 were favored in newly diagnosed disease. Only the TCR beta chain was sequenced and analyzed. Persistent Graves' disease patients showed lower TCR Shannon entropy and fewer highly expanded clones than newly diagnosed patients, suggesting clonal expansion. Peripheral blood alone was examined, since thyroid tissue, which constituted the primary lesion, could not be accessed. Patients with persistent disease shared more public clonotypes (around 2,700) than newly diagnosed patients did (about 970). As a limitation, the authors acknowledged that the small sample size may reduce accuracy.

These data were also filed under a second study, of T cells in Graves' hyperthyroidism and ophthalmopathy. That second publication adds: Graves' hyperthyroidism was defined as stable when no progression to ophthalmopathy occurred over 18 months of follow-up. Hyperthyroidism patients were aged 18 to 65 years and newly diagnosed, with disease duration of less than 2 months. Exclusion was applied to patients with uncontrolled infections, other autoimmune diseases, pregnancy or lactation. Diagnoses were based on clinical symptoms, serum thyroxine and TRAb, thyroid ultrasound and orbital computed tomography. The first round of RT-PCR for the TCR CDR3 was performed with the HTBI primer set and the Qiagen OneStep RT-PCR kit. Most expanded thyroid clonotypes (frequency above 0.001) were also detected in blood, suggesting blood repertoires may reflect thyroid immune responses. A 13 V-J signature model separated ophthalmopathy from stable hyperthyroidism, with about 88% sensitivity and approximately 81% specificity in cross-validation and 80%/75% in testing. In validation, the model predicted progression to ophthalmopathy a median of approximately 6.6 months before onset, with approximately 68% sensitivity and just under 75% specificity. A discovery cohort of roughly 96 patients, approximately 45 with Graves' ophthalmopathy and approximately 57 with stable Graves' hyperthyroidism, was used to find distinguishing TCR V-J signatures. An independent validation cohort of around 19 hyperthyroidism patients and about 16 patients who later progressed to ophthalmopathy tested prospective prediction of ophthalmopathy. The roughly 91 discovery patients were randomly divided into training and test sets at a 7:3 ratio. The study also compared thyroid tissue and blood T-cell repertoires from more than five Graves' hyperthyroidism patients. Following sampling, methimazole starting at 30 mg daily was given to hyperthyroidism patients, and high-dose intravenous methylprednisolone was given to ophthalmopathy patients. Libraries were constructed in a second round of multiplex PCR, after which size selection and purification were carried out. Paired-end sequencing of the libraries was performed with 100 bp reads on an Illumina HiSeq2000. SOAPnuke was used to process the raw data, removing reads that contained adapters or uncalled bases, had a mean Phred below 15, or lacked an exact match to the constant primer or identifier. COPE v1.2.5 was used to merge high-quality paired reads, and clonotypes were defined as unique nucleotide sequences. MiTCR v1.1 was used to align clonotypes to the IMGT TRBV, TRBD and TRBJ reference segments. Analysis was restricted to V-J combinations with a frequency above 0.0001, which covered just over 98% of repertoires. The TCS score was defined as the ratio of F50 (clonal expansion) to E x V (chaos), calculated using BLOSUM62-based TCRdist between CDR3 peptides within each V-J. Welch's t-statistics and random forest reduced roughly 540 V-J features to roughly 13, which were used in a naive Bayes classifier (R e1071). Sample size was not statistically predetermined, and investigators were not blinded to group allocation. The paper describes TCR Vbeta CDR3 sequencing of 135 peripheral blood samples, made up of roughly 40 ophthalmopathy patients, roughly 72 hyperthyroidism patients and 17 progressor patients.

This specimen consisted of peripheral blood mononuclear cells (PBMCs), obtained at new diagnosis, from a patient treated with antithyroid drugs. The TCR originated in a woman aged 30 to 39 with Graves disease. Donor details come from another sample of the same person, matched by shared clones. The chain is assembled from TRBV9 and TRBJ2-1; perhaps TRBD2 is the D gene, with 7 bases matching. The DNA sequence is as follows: TGTGCCAGCAGCAAGGGGGGGGAACAGGCGAATGAGCAGTTCTTC. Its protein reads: CASSKGGEQANEQFF.